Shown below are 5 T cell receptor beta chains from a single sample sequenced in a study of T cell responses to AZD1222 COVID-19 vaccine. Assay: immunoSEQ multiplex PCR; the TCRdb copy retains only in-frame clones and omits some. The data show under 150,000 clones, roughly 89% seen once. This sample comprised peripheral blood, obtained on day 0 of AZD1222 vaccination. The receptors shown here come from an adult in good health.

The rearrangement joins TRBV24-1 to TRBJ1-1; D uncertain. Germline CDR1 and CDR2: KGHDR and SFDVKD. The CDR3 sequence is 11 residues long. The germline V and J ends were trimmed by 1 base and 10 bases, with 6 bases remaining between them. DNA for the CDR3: TGTGCCACCAGTGATTTAGTGAGAGCTTTCTTT. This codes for CATSDLVRAFF.

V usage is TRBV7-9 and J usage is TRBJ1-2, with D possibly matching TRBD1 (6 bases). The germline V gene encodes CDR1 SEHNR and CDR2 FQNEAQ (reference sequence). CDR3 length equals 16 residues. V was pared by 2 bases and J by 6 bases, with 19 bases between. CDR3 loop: CASSLQATQGRDGYTF. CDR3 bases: TGTGCCAGCAGCTTACAGGCCACCCAGGGGAGGGATGGCTACACCTTC.

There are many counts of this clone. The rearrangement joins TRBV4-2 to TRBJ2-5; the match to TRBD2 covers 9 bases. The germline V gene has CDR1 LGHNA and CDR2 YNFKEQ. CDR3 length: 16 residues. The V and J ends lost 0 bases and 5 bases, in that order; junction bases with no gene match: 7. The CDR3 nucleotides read TGTGCCAGCAGCCAAGAAATGTCTAGCGGGGCGGAGACCCAGTACTTC. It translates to CASSQEMSSGAETQYF.

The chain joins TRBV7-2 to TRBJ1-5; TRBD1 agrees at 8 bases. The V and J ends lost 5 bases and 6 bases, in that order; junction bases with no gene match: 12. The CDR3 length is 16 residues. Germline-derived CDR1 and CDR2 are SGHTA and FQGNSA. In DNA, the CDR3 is TGTGCCAGCAGCCAAAGAACAGGGGGAGGAAGTCAGCCCCAGCATTTT. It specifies CASSQRTGGGSQPQHF.

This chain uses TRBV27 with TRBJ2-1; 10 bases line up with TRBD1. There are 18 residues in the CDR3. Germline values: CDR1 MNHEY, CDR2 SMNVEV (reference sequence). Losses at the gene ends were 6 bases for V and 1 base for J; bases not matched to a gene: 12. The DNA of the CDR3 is TGTGCCAGCAGCTTAGGAAACCGGGACAGGGGATCCTACAATGAGCAGTTCTTC. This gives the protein CASSLGNRDRGSYNEQFF.